A single sample is the source of the 11 T cell receptor beta chains below, sequenced in a study of blood T cell repertoires in COVID-19. Sequencing used immunoSEQ multiplex PCR; TCRdb keeps in-frame clones, though not all of them. The sample consists of under 300,000 clones, around 90% of them appearing once. The sequenced sample was PBMCs or T cells enriched from blood (not recorded which). The receptors stem from a woman between 40 and 55 years old who had recovered from COVID-19.

The chain has TRBV11-3 and TRBJ2-3, with TRBD2 as a possible D gene (6 bases). V lost 1 base to trimming and J lost 2 bases, with 16 bases between them. The CDR3 sequence is 17 residues long. Per the germline V gene, CDR1 is SGHNT and CDR2 is YENEEA. The CDR3 reads CASSLGAPSGLTDTQYF. As DNA, the CDR3 is TGTGCCAGCAGCTTAGGAGCTCCAAGCGGGCTCACAGATACGCAGTATTTT.

V is TRBV5-1 and J is TRBJ2-3; 9 bases are a match to TRBD1. Germline CDR1 reads SGHRS; CDR2 reads YFSETQ. V lost 3 bases to trimming and J lost 4 bases; unmatched junction nucleotides: 6. The CDR3 runs 15 residues. The CDR3 DNA is TGCGCCAGCAGCTACCGGGACAGGGAGGCAGATACGCAGTATTTT. Translated, it gives CASSYRDREADTQYF.

The chain uses TRBV24-1 and TRBJ2-3; 7 nucleotides match TRBD1. From germline, CDR1 is KGHDR and CDR2 SFDVKD. The CDR3 runs to 15 residues. V was clipped by 4 bases and J by 6 bases; unmatched bases: 9. The CDR3 sequence: CATSDPGTEGDTQYF. CDR3 DNA: TGTGCCACCAGTGACCCCGGGACAGAAGGGGATACGCAGTATTTT.

The rearrangement links TRBV28 to TRBJ1-2; 8 bases are shared with TRBD1. V gave up 6 bases and J gave up 3 bases; unmatched junction bases: 6. The CDR3 sequence is 14 residues long. Germline CDR1 is MDHEN and CDR2 is SYDVKM. DNA of the CDR3: TGTGCCAGCAGCACTACGACAGGGGACTATGGCTACACCTTC. Amino acids: CASSTTTGDYGYTF.

CDR3 bases: TGCAGCGTTCGCCGGTCGAACACCGGGGAGCTGTTTTTT. Amino acid sequence: CSVRRSNTGELFF. The gene calls are TRBV29-1 and TRBJ2-2; D gene unclear. V shed 5 bases and J shed 0 bases, with 7 bases lying between them. This CDR3 contains 13 residues. Germline V gives CDR1 SQVTM, CDR2 ANQGSEA.

V usage is TRBV6-2 or TRBV6-3 and J usage is TRBJ2-7; 11 bases agree with TRBD2. CDR3 length equals 15 residues. V dropped 5 bases and J dropped 7; count of bases not matched to a gene: 10. Germline CDR1 MNHEY, CDR2 SVGEGT. This CDR3 is CASSNTSGRIGEQYF. The CDR3 DNA is TGTGCCAGCAGTAATACTAGCGGGAGAATTGGAGAGCAGTACTTC.

The chain joins TRBV29-1 to TRBJ1-6, with a weak D call TRBD1 (6 bases). Between the trimmed V and J ends, which lost 3 bases and 8 bases, there was a span of 17 bases. Looked up from germline, CDR1 is SQVTM and CDR2 is ANQGSEA. CDR3 length: 15 amino acids. The CDR3 DNA reads as TGCAGCGTTGACTGGAGGACAGTGACGGATTCACCCCTCCACTTT. It yields the protein CSVDWRTVTDSPLHF.

This clone was detected a few times. The chain employs TRBV21-1 and TRBJ1-5. TRBV21-1 is flagged as a pseudogene. CDR3 length: 18 amino acids. CDR3 coding DNA: TGTGCCAGCAGCAAAGTTCTGTCGGTTCTCCTACCTAATCAGCCCCAGCATTTT. Protein: CASSKVLSVLLPNQPQHF.

V and J are TRBV27 and TRBJ1-2; D may be TRBD1 (6 bases). V shed 5 bases and J shed 7 bases, with 17 bases lying between them. The germline CDR1 and CDR2 sequences are MNHEY and SMNVEV (reference sequence). The CDR3 totals 14 residues. In DNA form, the CDR3 reads TGTGCCAGCAGTCTAGGGTACAGGGCTGGTGGCTACACCTTC. This gives the protein CASSLGYRAGGYTF.

V usage is TRBV9 and J usage is TRBJ1-2, with TRBD1 matching 7 bases. V was clipped by 0 bases and J by 4 bases; unmatched bases: 6. Germline V lookup: CDR1 SGDLS, CDR2 YYNGEE. The CDR3 covers 15 residues. In DNA, the CDR3 is TGTGCCAGCAGCGTAGGCCAGGGGGGAGGCTATGGCTACACCTTC. It is translated as CASSVGQGGGYGYTF.

This chain joins TRBV30 and TRBJ2-3, with 11 bases that match TRBD2. The germline V gene has CDR1 GTSNPN and CDR2 SVGIG (reference sequence). This CDR3 contains 13 residues. The ends lost 4 bases at V and 8 bases at J; junction bases unmatched: 5. The CDR3 loop reads CAWIAGGPGTQYF. As DNA, the CDR3 is TGTGCCTGGATAGCGGGAGGGCCCGGTACGCAGTATTTT.